This T cell receptor (beta chain) was captured by sequencing in a study of cytotoxic CD8 clonotypes in ibrutinib-treated CLL. Investigators sought sequencing depths of between 1 in 200,000 and 1 in 1 million T cells. Only in-frame clones appear in the TCRdb table, and some are missing; sequencing was by immunoSEQ multiplex PCR. The sample has 200,000 to 250,000 clones, just under 80% seen once; the top ten hold approximately 10%. This clone was found a few times. CDR1 is SGHRS and CDR2 is YFSETQ in the germline V gene. Trimming removed 4 bases at V and 0 bases at J, with 11 bases between. There are 14 residues in the CDR3.

The J gene is TRBJ2-7, the V gene TRBV5-1; tentative D call: TRBD1 (6 bases). This sequence originates from a human donor with chronic lymphocytic leukemia. The sequencing here drew on PBMCs, taken after 12 months of ibrutinib treatment. The CDR3 spells CASSPTGSSYEQYF. DNA of the CDR3: TGCGCCAGCAGCCCCACAGGGAGCTCCTACGAGCAGTACTTC.